Shown below are 16 T cell receptor beta chains from a single sample sequenced in a study of chemoradiotherapy in HPV16-positive cancers. Clones were read by immunoSEQ multiplex PCR, and TCRdb kept only the in-frame ones, dropping some. This table has approximately 13,000 clones, approximately 74% appearing once. Collection took place from a patient who underwent chemoradiotherapy. Source of these receptors: a human donor with HPV-associated anogenital cancer.

The chain uses TRBV7-9 and TRBJ2-7; tentative D call: TRBD1 (6 bases). The CDR3 spans 12 residues. Germline CDR1 SEHNR, CDR2 FQNEAQ (reference sequence). Between the trimmed V and J ends, which lost 5 bases and 3 bases, there was a span of 8 bases. CDR3: CASSTQGYEQYF. The CDR3 DNA follows: TGTGCCAGCAGCACACAGGGCTACGAGCAGTACTTC.

The chain couples TRBV5-1 to TRBJ2-3; TRBD2 agrees at 7 bases. The CDR3 has 17 amino acids. V dropped 0 bases and J dropped 3; count of bases not matched to a gene: 10. From germline, CDR1 is SGHRS and CDR2 YFSETQ. CDR3 region: CASSLVASGEGTDTQYF. CDR3 coding DNA: TGCGCCAGCAGCTTGGTGGCTAGCGGAGAGGGTACAGATACGCAGTATTTT.

The gene calls are TRBV7-2 and TRBJ2-1, with TRBD2 as a possible D gene (5 bases). Germline CDR1 reads SGHTA; CDR2 reads FQGNSA. Trimming removed 2 bases at V and 0 bases at J, with 8 bases between. There are 15 residues in the CDR3. The CDR3 protein is CASSLQSGSYNEQFF. In DNA form, the CDR3 reads TGTGCCAGCAGCTTACAAAGCGGCTCCTACAATGAGCAGTTCTTC.

This clone was detected only once. The chain couples TRBV28 to TRBJ2-1, with 9 bases fitting TRBD1. V gave up 3 bases and J gave up 6 bases; unmatched junction bases: 6. In germline, CDR1 is MDHEN, CDR2 SYDVKM. CDR3 size: 15 residues. In DNA form, the CDR3 reads TGTGCCAGCAGTTTGGGGACAGGGTTTTTCAATGAGCAGTTCTTC. Its protein is CASSLGTGFFNEQFF. The full variable domain, in which reference TRBV28 and TRBJ2-1 provide the parts outside the CDR3, is DVKVTQSSRYLVKRTGEKVFLECVQDMDHENMFWYRQDPGLGLRLIYFSYDVKMKEKGDIPEGYSVSREKKERFSLILESASTNQTSMYLCASSLGTGFFNEQFFGPGTRLTVL.

This clone was seen a handful of times. The chain uses TRBV5-6 and TRBJ2-5, with 8 positions matching TRBD2. Germline CDR1 SGHDT, CDR2 YYEEEE. After removal of 1 base from V and 1 base from J, the junction contained 3 bases not matched to a gene. This CDR3 contains 15 residues. The DNA of the CDR3 is TGTGCCAGCAGCTTGTTTAGCGGGACCCAAGAGACCCAGTACTTC. Translation gives CASSLFSGTQETQYF.

This chain connects TRBV5-4 to TRBJ2-7; D is unclear. Germline loops: CDR1 SGHNT, CDR2 YYREEE (reference sequence). The length of the CDR3 is 14 residues. V was pared by 9 bases and J by 2 bases, with 18 bases between. The CDR3 is CATSPAFYPYEQYF. CDR3 in DNA: TGTGCCACCTCCCCTGCCTTCTACCCCTACGAGCAGTACTTC.

V gene TRBV28 combines with J gene TRBJ2-7; no reliable D call. V shed 6 bases and J shed 3 bases, with 21 bases lying between them. Looked up from germline, CDR1 is MDHEN and CDR2 is SYDVKM. This CDR3 is 16 amino acids long. In DNA, the CDR3 is TGTGCCAGCAGCACAACCCCCAGCGCTGGGGTCTACGAGCAGTACTTC. This codes for CASSTTPSAGVYEQYF. The full variable domain, in which reference TRBV28 and TRBJ2-7 provide the parts outside the CDR3, is DVKVTQSSRYLVKRTGEKVFLECVQDMDHENMFWYRQDPGLGLRLIYFSYDVKMKEKGDIPEGYSVSREKKERFSLILESASTNQTSMYLCASSTTPSAGVYEQYFGPGTRLTVT.

V is TRBV20-1 and J is TRBJ1-4; no reliable D call. V was clipped by 3 bases and J by 8 bases, with 7 bases between them. The CDR3 length is 11 residues. Per germline, CDR1 DFQATT and CDR2 SNEGSKA (reference sequence). CDR3 coding DNA: TGCAGTGCTAGGGAAAGCGAAAAACTGTTTTTT. This translates into CSARESEKLFF.

The chain carries TRBV5-4 and TRBJ2-2; D is uncertain. V lost 1 base and J lost 2, with 12 bases in between. The CDR3 totals 16 residues. CDR1 is SGHNT and CDR2 is YYREEE in the germline V gene (reference sequence). CDR3 in DNA: TGTGCCAGCAGCTTGTCGTCAAGACGTAACACCGGGGAGCTGTTTTTT. Translating it yields CASSLSSRRNTGELFF.

This clone was picked up one time. The chain links TRBV27 to TRBJ1-6, with D uncertain. Trimming stripped 7 bases from V and 7 bases from J, with 17 bases between. Germline assignment: CDR1 MNHEY and CDR2 SMNVEV (reference sequence). The CDR3 is 15 amino acids. Here the CDR3 reads CASTSPLGINSPLHF. CDR3 in DNA: TGTGCCAGCACTTCTCCTTTGGGGATCAATTCACCCCTCCACTTT.

This clone was counted a single time. The J gene is TRBJ2-7, the V gene TRBV5-5; perhaps TRBD1 as D (6 bases). From germline, CDR1 is SGHKS and CDR2 YYEKEE (reference sequence). The CDR3 sequence is 15 residues long. V was clipped by 2 bases and J by 9 bases, with 21 bases between them. The CDR3 sequence is CASSFLWDTISVQYF. The CDR3 coding sequence is TGTGCCAGCAGCTTTTTATGGGACACGATTTCTGTGCAGTACTTC. Filled out from reference TRBV5-5 and TRBJ2-7, the complete variable domain reads DAGVTQSPTHLIKTRGQQVTLRCSPISGHKSVSWYQQVLGQGPQFIFQYYEKEERGRGNFPDRFSARQFPNYSSELNVNALLLGDSALYLCASSFLWDTISVQYFGPGTRLTVT.

The rearrangement uses TRBV11-2 and TRBJ2-5, with D unclear. The CDR3 runs 14 residues. Per the germline V gene, CDR1 is SGHAT and CDR2 is FQNNGV. Trimming pared 5 bases from V and 5 bases from J, leaving 15 bases between. The CDR3 DNA sequence: TGTGCCAGCAGCGTCGGCTGGGCTGGGGAGACCCAGTACTTC. This sequence encodes CASSVGWAGETQYF.

This clone was seen just once. This chain links TRBV6-5 with TRBJ2-5; TRBD1 aligns across 7 bases. V dropped 6 bases and J dropped 1; count of bases not matched to a gene: 8. This CDR3 has 15 residues. The germline CDR1 and CDR2 sequences are MNHEY and SVGAGI. CDR3 sequence reads: CASRVTGATQETQYF. CDR3 DNA sequence: TGTGCCAGCAGAGTCACAGGGGCGACCCAAGAGACCCAGTACTTC.

This chain joins TRBV5-1 and TRBJ2-2, with TRBD1 as a possible D gene (6 bases). There are 16 residues in the CDR3. Trimming stripped 4 bases from V and 6 bases from J, with 19 bases between. From germline, CDR1 is SGHRS and CDR2 YFSETQ. CDR3 nucleotide sequence: TGCGCCAGCAGCCCCCTCCCAGTACAGGGCGCCGGGGAGCTGTTTTTT. This translates into CASSPLPVQGAGELFF.

The chain employs TRBV18 and TRBJ1-1; weak D call: TRBD1 (6 bases). V gave up 1 base and J gave up 0 bases, with 9 bases separating them. This CDR3 comprises 15 residues. CDR1 and CDR2 from the germline V gene are KGHSH and LQKENI. The CDR3 sequence is CASSPRTGMNTEAFF. As DNA, the CDR3 is TGTGCCAGCTCACCACGAACAGGGATGAACACTGAAGCTTTCTTT.

V and J are TRBV6-5 and TRBJ1-3, with TRBD1 as a possible D gene (6 bases). V was trimmed by 6 bases and J by 4 bases, leaving 13 bases between them. The germline gives CDR1 MNHEY, CDR2 SVGAGI. CDR3 size: 14 residues. CDR3 in amino acids: CASRRQASGNTIYF. The CDR3 coding sequence is TGTGCCAGCAGAAGACAGGCTAGCGGAAACACCATATATTTT.